The source of this T cell receptor beta chain is a study of T cells in localized non-small cell lung cancer. Germline CDR1 reads MNHGY; CDR2 reads SAAAGT. The junction had 7 bases not matched to a gene; V was cut back by 11 bases and J by 1 base. The CDR3 is 13 residues long. Some clones are missing from TCRdb's copy, which holds only in-frame ones; the method was immunoSEQ multiplex PCR. The sample holds approximately 1,400 clones, roughly 26% seen once. The receptor comes from a man aged 35 to 70 with stage II lung adenocarcinoma. The gene calls are TRBV6-8 and TRBJ1-1; 7 bases fit TRBD1. The sample was lung tumor tissue, taken before any cancer treatment. CDR3 DNA: TGTGCCTGCTCGACAGGGCGGAACACTGAAGCTTTCTTT. As protein: CACSTGRNTEAFF.